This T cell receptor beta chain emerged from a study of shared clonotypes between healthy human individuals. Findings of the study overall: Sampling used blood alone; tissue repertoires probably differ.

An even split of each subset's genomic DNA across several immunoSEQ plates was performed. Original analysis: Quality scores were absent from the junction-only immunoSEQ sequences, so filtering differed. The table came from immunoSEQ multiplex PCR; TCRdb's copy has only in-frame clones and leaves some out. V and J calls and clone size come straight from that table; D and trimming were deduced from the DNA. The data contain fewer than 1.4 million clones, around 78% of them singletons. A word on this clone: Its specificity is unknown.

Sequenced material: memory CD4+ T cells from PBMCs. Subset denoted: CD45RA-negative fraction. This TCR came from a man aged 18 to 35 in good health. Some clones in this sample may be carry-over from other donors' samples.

The CDR3 nucleotides read TGTGCCAGCGGCGTCACCGGGGAGCTGTTTTTT. Residues: CASGVTGELFF. The gene calls are TRBV2 and TRBJ2-2; D is unclear. The CDR3 has 11 residues. The germline CDR1 and CDR2 sequences are SNHLY and FYNNEI. The V and J ends lost 8 bases and 4 bases respectively, with 5 bases between them.